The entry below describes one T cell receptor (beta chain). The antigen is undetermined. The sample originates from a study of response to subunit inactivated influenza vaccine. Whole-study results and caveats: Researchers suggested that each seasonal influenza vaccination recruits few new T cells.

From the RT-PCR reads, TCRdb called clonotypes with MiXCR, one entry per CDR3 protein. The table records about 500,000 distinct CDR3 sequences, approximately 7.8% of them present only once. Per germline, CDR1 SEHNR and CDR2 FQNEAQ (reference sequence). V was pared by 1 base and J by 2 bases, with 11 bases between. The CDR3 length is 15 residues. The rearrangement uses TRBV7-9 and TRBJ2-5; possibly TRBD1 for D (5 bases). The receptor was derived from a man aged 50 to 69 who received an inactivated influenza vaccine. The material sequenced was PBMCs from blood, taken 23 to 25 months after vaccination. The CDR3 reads CASSLGRTPQETQYF. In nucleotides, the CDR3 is TGTGCCAGCAGCTTAGGGCGGACACCTCAAGAGACCCAGTACTTC.